The next 30 T cell receptor beta chains were all read from a single sample in a study of regulatory T cells in long-lasting Graves disease. Time point of the sample: newly diagnosed GD, antithyroid drugs for less than 3 months. Extracted RNA from PBMCs served as the source of the TCR library. iRepertoire HTBI primers and Arm-PCR of CDR3 regions built TCR beta libraries. Via MiXCR, TCRdb re-called the multiplex PCR reads, giving one row per CDR3 protein. The table includes about 540,000 distinct CDR3 sequences, about 13% detected once. Another study also made use of these data, one on T cells in Graves' hyperthyroidism and ophthalmopathy.

Material: peripheral blood mononuclear cells (PBMCs), obtained at new diagnosis, from a patient treated with antithyroid drugs. Receptors originate from a man aged 25-45 years with Graves disease.

Concerning this clonotype: One end of the junction varies from germline; a read error may be responsible. This chain joins TRBV27 and TRBJ2-7; D remains ambiguous. The germline V gene encodes CDR1 MNHEY and CDR2 SMNVEV (reference sequence). The CDR3 has 13 residues. The CDR3 bases are TGTGTCAGCAGTCCGGCCGGCCTCTACGAGCAGTACTTC. Protein: CVSSPAGLYEQYF.

This chain joins TRBV3-1 and TRBJ2-7, with 7 bases aligning to TRBD2. CDR1 is LGHDT and CDR2 is YNNKEL in the germline V gene (reference sequence). CDR3 length: 13 amino acids. J lost 6 bases, V lost 4 bases, and 6 bases had no gene match. The CDR3: CASSRGGEGEQYF. The CDR3 region has the DNA TGTGCCAGCAGCCGGGGAGGGGAGGGCGAGCAGTACTTC.

In its sample, this clonotype was seen many times. The rearrangement links TRBV6-1 to TRBJ2-7, with TRBD1 matching over 7 bases. V lost 6 bases and J lost 4; bases outside the gene matches: 12. The CDR3 contains 15 residues. Germline V lookup: CDR1 MNHNS, CDR2 SASEGT. CDR3 DNA sequence: TGTGCCAGCAGCCCCAACCTACAGGGGATGTACGAGCAGTACTTC. It specifies CASSPNLQGMYEQYF.

This clonotype was observed at least ten times. The junction departs from the called germline gene at one end, perhaps through a read error. This chain connects TRBV7-9 to TRBJ2-1; possible D gene TRBD1, 5 bases. This CDR3 has 12 amino acids. Germline V gene lookup returns CDR1 SEHNR and CDR2 FQNEAQ (reference sequence). The CDR3 region is CASSSEGRVGLF. CDR3 sequence (DNA): TGTGCCAGCAGCTCCGAAGGCAGGGTAGGTCTCTTC. The complete variable domain, with remaining parts taken from reference TRBV7-9 and TRBJ2-1, reads DTGVSQNPRHKITKRGQNVTFRCDPISEHNRLYWYRQTLGQGPEFLTYFQNEAQLEKSRLLSDRFSAERPKGSFSTLEIQRTEQGDSAMYLCASSSEGRVGLFGPGTRLTVL.

As to this clonotype: Just one base apart from a much larger clone, this may be a read error. V is TRBV5-1 and J is TRBJ2-1, with D unresolved. The CDR3 has 13 residues. Germline CDR1 SGHRS, CDR2 YFSETQ. V lost 0 bases to trimming and J lost 10 bases, with 11 bases between them. CDR3 residues: CASSLAGMGEQFF. The CDR3 DNA sequence: TGCGCCAGCAGCTTGGCCGGTATGGGCGAGCAGTTCTTC. Based on the CDR3 plus reference TRBV5-1 and TRBJ2-1, the full variable domain is KAGVTQTPRYLIKTRGQQVTLSCSPISGHRSVSWYQQTPGQGLQFLFEYFSETQRNKGNFPGRFSGRQFSNSRSEMNVSTLELGDSALYLCASSLAGMGEQFFGPGTRLTVL.

This clonotype was counted many times. The genes are TRBV10-2 and TRBJ2-3, with TRBD2 matching 9 bases. CDR1 WSHSY and CDR2 SAAADI come from the germline V gene. The CDR3 runs 15 residues. The J segment lost 3 bases and the V segment lost 6 bases, leaving 7 bases of the junction unmatched. The CDR3 DNA reads as TGCGCCAGCAGACTAGCGGGCTCCCATACAGATACGCAGTATTTT. This encodes CASRLAGSHTDTQYF.

This clonotype was detected ten times or more. This chain joins TRBV6-5 and TRBJ2-5; D is uncertain. The CDR3 contains 15 residues. CDR1 is MNHEY and CDR2 is SVGAGI in the germline V gene. Trimming took 0 bases from V and 2 from J, leaving 10 bases between them. The DNA for the CDR3 is TGTGCCAGCAGTTACTCGACGGGTGGACAAGAGACCCAGTACTTC. It translates to CASSYSTGGQETQYF.

This clonotype was seen repeatedly, ten times or more. This chain connects TRBV18 to TRBJ2-3; 10 bases fit TRBD2. Germline V CDR1 and CDR2: KGHSH, LQKENI. The CDR3 has 15 residues. The V segment lost 5 bases and the J segment 2 bases; nucleotides outside the gene matches: 4. The CDR3 sequence is CASSSTSGITDTQYF. CDR3 nucleotide sequence: TGTGCCAGCTCATCTACTAGCGGGATCACAGATACGCAGTATTTT.

Notes on this clonotype: This clone may be a read error of a much larger clone one base away. The chain recombines TRBV29-1 with TRBJ2-7; 12 bases agree with TRBD2. The CDR3 spans 15 residues. CDR1 and CDR2 from the germline V gene are SQVTM and ANQGSEA. V shed 7 bases and J 0 bases; nucleotides not matched to a gene: 7. The CDR3 reads CSESPSGRVSYEQYF. Here the CDR3 DNA reads TGCAGCGAGTCCCCTAGCGGGAGGGTCTCCTACGAGCAGTACTTC.

This clonotype showed up many times. This chain links TRBV5-5 with TRBJ1-2, with D hard to call. CDR3 length: 15 residues. Trimming stripped 2 bases from V and 5 bases from J, with 16 bases between. Germline CDR1 reads SGHKS; CDR2 reads YYEKEE (reference sequence). The CDR3 DNA follows: TGTGCCAGCAGCTTCGGTATGGACTTAGGGTATGGCTACACCTTC. It yields the protein CASSFGMDLGYGYTF.

CDR3 coding DNA: TGTGCCAGTAGTATAGACAGGGCCCTTGGGAATGAGCAGTTCTTC. It specifies CASSIDRALGNEQFF. This rearrangement joins TRBV19 to TRBJ2-1; D is possibly TRBD1 (5 bases). CDR3 length: 15 amino acids. V lost 0 bases and J lost 7, with 13 bases in between. Looked up from germline, CDR1 is LNHDA and CDR2 is SQIVND (reference sequence).

At least ten counts were recorded for this clonotype. J is TRBJ2-7 and V is TRBV12-3 or TRBV12-4; D not resolved. With 3 bases removed from V and 4 bases from J, the gap between germline ends came to 13 bases. This CDR3 has 14 amino acids. CDR3 sequence: CASSFGEEWYEQYF. The CDR3 DNA sequence: TGTGCCAGCAGTTTCGGCGAGGAATGGTACGAGCAGTACTTC.

The rearrangement joins TRBV5-4 to TRBJ2-5; D is undetermined. This CDR3 region has 15 residues. With 3 bases removed from V and 3 bases from J, the gap between germline ends came to 15 bases. CDR1 is SGHNT and CDR2 is YYREEE in the germline V gene (reference sequence). The CDR3 DNA sequence: TGTGCCAGCAGCTCGCCCGGACGTTTTGAAGAGACCCAGTACTTC. Encoded protein: CASSSPGRFEETQYF.

This clonotype was observed many times. This chain joins TRBV3-1 and TRBJ2-2, with 11 bases fitting TRBD2. Germline-derived CDR1 and CDR2 are LGHDT and YNNKEL (reference sequence). Germline trimming cut 4 bases from V and 5 bases from J; bases unmatched to any gene: 6. The CDR3 extends over 16 amino acids. The CDR3 here is CASSPLAGVRTGELFF. CDR3 bases: TGTGCCAGCAGCCCACTAGCGGGAGTAAGGACCGGGGAGCTGTTTTTT.

J is TRBJ2-3 and V is TRBV2, with TRBD2 matching over 9 bases. The J call could be wrong; TRBJ2-5 is a better fit for the DNA end. The CDR3 totals 15 residues. From germline, CDR1 is SNHLY and CDR2 FYNNEI. For the CDR3, the DNA is TGTGCCAGCATTGGCGGGAGGGCCAGAGGAGAGACCCAGTACTTC. Translation: CASIGGRARGETQYF.

This clonotype has a count of ten or more. The V and J genes are TRBV20-1 and TRBJ1-4, with 9 bases fitting TRBD1. Germline V gives CDR1 DFQATT, CDR2 SNEGSKA (reference sequence). The CDR3 sequence is 13 residues long. V shed 5 bases and J 10 bases; nucleotides not matched to a gene: 8. As DNA, the CDR3 is TGCAGTGCTTTGACCGGGACAGGGAGAAAACTGTTTTTT. It is translated as CSALTGTGRKLFF.

There are many counts of this clonotype. This sequence joins TRBV11-2 and TRBJ2-3; TRBD2 aligns across 7 bases. The CDR3 runs 15 residues. V was clipped by 0 bases and J by 4 bases; unmatched bases: 4. Germline V lookup: CDR1 SGHAT, CDR2 FQNNGV. As DNA, the CDR3 is TGTGCCAGCAGCTTAGAAGGCGGGAGTTCAGATACGCAGTATTTT. Translation gives CASSLEGGSSDTQYF.

This clonotype was recorded many times. The chain links TRBV12-3 or TRBV12-4 to TRBJ2-3; the D gene is possibly TRBD2 (6 bases). The V end lost 2 bases, the J end lost 4 bases, and 13 bases lay between the germline ends. The CDR3 runs to 15 residues. CDR3 protein: CASSLRRRGADTQYF. In DNA form, the CDR3 reads TGTGCCAGCAGTTTAAGGAGGCGGGGTGCAGATACGCAGTATTTT.

Ten or more counts support this clonotype. The chain links TRBV2 to TRBJ1-5; D gene ambiguous. V shed 5 bases and J shed 0 bases, with 11 bases lying between them. This CDR3 is built from 15 residues. CDR1 SNHLY and CDR2 FYNNEI come from the germline V gene. The CDR3 reads CASSSGVYSNQPQHF. For the CDR3, the DNA is TGTGCCAGCAGTTCTGGTGTTTATAGCAATCAGCCCCAGCATTTT.

At least ten counts were recorded for this clonotype. J is TRBJ2-1 and V is TRBV6-2 or TRBV6-3, with D possibly matching TRBD2 (6 bases). The CDR3 extends over 14 amino acids. Trimming left V 2 bases short and J 1 base short, with 6 bases between. The V gene's germline CDR1 is MNHEY and CDR2 SVGEGT. The CDR3 is CASSYAGSYNEQFF. The CDR3 region has the DNA TGTGCCAGCAGTTACGCGGGATCCTACAATGAGCAGTTCTTC.

This clonotype was counted between two and nine times. V and J are TRBV10-3 and TRBJ2-7; 12 positions agree with TRBD2. V gave up 5 bases and J gave up 4 bases; unmatched junction bases: 6. Germline V gene lookup returns CDR1 ENHRY and CDR2 SYGVKD. This CDR3 spans 15 amino acids. For the CDR3, the DNA is TGTGCCATCAGTTCTACTAGCGGGAGGTCGTACGAGCAGTACTTC. This translates into CAISSTSGRSYEQYF.

The chain combines TRBV20-1 with TRBJ2-7; D is uncertain. CDR3 length: 12 residues. V was clipped by 5 bases and J by 4 bases, with 12 bases between them. In germline, CDR1 is DFQATT, CDR2 SNEGSKA (reference sequence). CDR3 amino acids: CSAFGVGYEQYF. The CDR3, as DNA: TGCAGTGCTTTCGGCGTCGGGTACGAGCAGTACTTC.

The table lists this clonotype with many counts. The gene calls are TRBV27 and TRBJ2-4; possible D gene TRBD1, 6 bases. The CDR3 covers 14 residues. V shed 3 bases and J shed 7 bases, with 13 bases lying between them. Germline CDR1 and CDR2: MNHEY and SMNVEV (reference sequence). The CDR3 loop reads CASSFVRDKNIQYF. The CDR3 DNA follows: TGTGCCAGCAGTTTCGTAAGGGACAAGAACATTCAGTACTTC.

This clonotype appeared a few times. A much larger clone lies a single base off, so this may be a read error. Without the conserved terminal phenylalanine or tryptophan, this CDR3 likely stems from a read error. The rearrangement uses TRBV10-1 and TRBJ2-7, with D hard to call. Per the germline V gene, CDR1 is WNHNN and CDR2 is SYGVQD (reference sequence). V lost 8 bases to trimming and J lost 2 bases, with 13 bases between them. The CDR3 consists of 13 residues. CDR3 nucleotide sequence: TGCGCCAGCCAGGCCCCTGGTACCTACGAGCAGTACCTC. This sequence encodes CASQAPGTYEQYL.

A few counts support this clonotype. The chain couples TRBV10-2 to TRBJ2-7; 7 nucleotides align to TRBD1. Trimming at V came to 4 bases and at J to 6 bases, leaving 3 bases not matched to a gene. The CDR3 is made up of 12 amino acids. CDR1 is WSHSY and CDR2 is SAAADI in the germline V gene. CDR3 protein: CASSVNRGEQYF. CDR3 sequence (DNA): TGCGCCAGCAGTGTGAACAGGGGCGAGCAGTACTTC.

This clonotype has a count of ten or more. The chain has TRBV6-2 or TRBV6-3 and TRBJ2-5; 7 bases match TRBD2. V lost 5 bases, J lost 5 bases, and 8 bases stayed unmatched. The germline CDR1 and CDR2 sequences are MNHEY and SVGEGT. The CDR3 is 14 amino acids. Here the CDR3 reads CASSEAMGGETQYF. The CDR3 DNA reads TGTGCCAGCAGTGAAGCAATGGGGGGGGAGACCCAGTACTTC.

On this clonotype: A much larger clone sits a single nucleotide away, making a read error possible. The rearrangement uses TRBV5-1 and TRBJ2-2, with 11 nucleotides matching TRBD2. Germline V lookup: CDR1 SGHRS, CDR2 YFSETQ. The CDR3 has 15 residues. The CDR3 DNA is TGCGCCAGCAGCATACTAGCGGGAGTCTCCGGGGAGCTGGTTTTT. It encodes CASSILAGVSGELVF.

This clonotype occurred many times. The chain has TRBV27 and TRBJ2-7; no clear D gene. This CDR3 is 14 amino acids long. The germline CDR1 and CDR2 sequences are MNHEY and SMNVEV (reference sequence). V was pared by 2 bases and J by 2 bases, with 10 bases between. CDR3 nucleotide sequence: TGTGCCAGCAGTTTACAGCAGGTGGCCTACGAGCAGTACTTC. It yields the protein CASSLQQVAYEQYF.

Only a few counts were recorded for this clonotype. This sequence joins TRBV28 and TRBJ2-3; D unclear. V shed 6 bases and J shed 11 bases, with 12 bases lying between them. CDR3 size: 11 residues. Germline V CDR1 and CDR2: MDHEN, SYDVKM. The CDR3 DNA follows: TGTGCCAGCAGCAGAACGTCTGGGCAGTATTTT. Its protein product is CASSRTSGQYF. Combining the CDR3 with reference TRBV28 and TRBJ2-3 gives the whole variable domain DVKVTQSSRYLVKRTGEKVFLECVQDMDHENMFWYRQDPGLGLRLIYFSYDVKMKEKGDIPEGYSVSREKKERFSLILESASTNQTSMYLCASSRTSGQYFGPGTRLTVL.

For this clonotype: A junction end diverges from the germline sequence, so it may reflect a read error. The rearrangement links TRBV19 to TRBJ1-2, with D tentatively TRBD1 (5 bases). CDR3 length: 15 amino acids. Germline lookup yields CDR1 LNHDA and CDR2 SQIVND (reference sequence). The CDR3 loop is CASSRAGPTNYGYTF. CDR3 nucleotides: TGCGCCAGTAGTAGGGCAGGGCCTACTAACTATGGCTACACCTTC.